Listed below are T cell receptor beta chains from one sample, sequenced in a study of T cell repertoires in ileal Crohn's disease. The method was immunoSEQ multiplex PCR; TCRdb's version includes in-frame clones alone and lacks a portion of them. The sample has around 15,000 clones; roughly nine tenths are singletons. The specimen was ileal tissue. The receptors here all came from an adult with Crohn's disease. CDR3s include the opening cysteine and the closing phenylalanine or tryptophan. Each record gives: clone size, J gene, V gene, D gene, CDR3 protein, CDR3 DNA. A D gene is named only where the DNA matches it firmly. Where a row states a size, it is once, few, many or the class of an expanded clone; other rows omit it.

clone_size: .
j_call: TRBJ2-2
v_call: TRBV5-5
d_call: TRBD2
cdr3_aa: CASSLFGGGTGELFF
cdr3_nt: TGTGCCAGCAGCTTGTTTGGGGGGGGCACCGGGGAGCTGTTTTTT

clone_size: .
j_call: TRBJ1-1
v_call: TRBV7-2
d_call: TRBD1
cdr3_aa: CASSIPGQHTEAFF
cdr3_nt: TGTGCCAGCAGCATACCGGGACAGCACACTGAAGCTTTCTTT

clone_size: .
j_call: TRBJ2-1
v_call: TRBV7-9
d_call: TRBD2
cdr3_aa: CASSETSVNEQFF
cdr3_nt: TGTGCCAGCAGCGAGACTAGCGTTAATGAGCAGTTCTTC

clone_size: once
j_call: TRBJ2-7
v_call: TRBV5-1
d_call: TRBD2
cdr3_aa: CASSGVAGGLYEQYF
cdr3_nt: TGCGCCAGCAGCGGGGTAGCGGGGGGGCTCTACGAGCAGTACTTC

clone_size: .
j_call: TRBJ2-1
v_call: TRBV19
d_call: TRBD2
cdr3_aa: CASSMGTSGGYNEQFF
cdr3_nt: TGTGCCAGTAGTATGGGGACTAGCGGGGGGTACAATGAGCAGTTCTTC

clone_size: .
j_call: TRBJ1-5
v_call: TRBV15
d_call: .
cdr3_aa: CATSRESSEPQHF
cdr3_nt: TGTGCCACCAGCAGAGAGTCCTCTGAGCCCCAGCATTTT

clone_size: .
j_call: TRBJ2-3
v_call: TRBV9
d_call: .
cdr3_aa: CASSESGTSDTQYF
cdr3_nt: TGTGCCAGCAGCGAGTCCGGGACTTCAGATACGCAGTATTTT

clone_size: .
j_call: TRBJ2-1
v_call: TRBV27
d_call: TRBD2
cdr3_aa: CASSQGTSGKNEQFF
cdr3_nt: TGTGCCAGCAGTCAGGGGACTAGCGGGAAGAATGAGCAGTTCTTC

clone_size: .
j_call: TRBJ1-4
v_call: TRBV5-1
d_call: .
cdr3_aa: CASSLNYRVGNEKLFF
cdr3_nt: TGCGCCAGCAGCTTAAACTACAGGGTGGGTAATGAAAAACTGTTTTTT

clone_size: .
j_call: TRBJ1-4
v_call: TRBV7-2
d_call: .
cdr3_aa: CASSPRGYRRLFF
cdr3_nt: TGTGCCAGCAGCCCTAGGGGGTATAGACGCCTGTTTTTT